These 14 T cell receptor beta chains share one sample of origin, sequenced in a study of T cell responses to AZD1222 COVID-19 vaccine. Generated by immunoSEQ multiplex PCR, the TCRdb table keeps only in-frame clones and is missing some. The top ten clones hold less than 3.5% of a sample with some 92,000 clones, around 87% of them seen once. This specimen consisted of peripheral blood, obtained on day 0 of AZD1222 vaccination. These receptors originate from an adult in good health.

This chain uses TRBV4-3 with TRBJ2-5; no clear D gene. CDR1 is LGHNA and CDR2 is YSLEER in the germline V gene. This CDR3 contains 13 residues. V was shortened by 1 base and J by 4 bases, with 7 bases between the two germline ends. CDR3 sequence reads: CASSQVMRETQYF. CDR3 DNA: TGCGCCAGCAGCCAAGTAATGAGAGAGACCCAGTACTTC.

The J gene is TRBJ2-1, the V gene TRBV18, with TRBD2 matching over 9 bases. CDR3 size: 15 residues. Germline loops: CDR1 KGHSH, CDR2 LQKENI. J was trimmed by 4 bases and V by 3 bases; bases with no gene match: 4. The CDR3 sequence is CASSPKREVYNEQFF. CDR3 bases: TGTGCCAGCTCACCCAAGCGGGAGGTTTACAATGAGCAGTTCTTC.

This clone was recorded once. This chain links TRBV30 with TRBJ1-1, with D unclear. Germline V CDR1 and CDR2: GTSNPN, SVGIG (reference sequence). The CDR3 is 16 residues long. Trimming stripped 2 bases from V and 5 bases from J, with 21 bases between. The CDR3, as DNA: TGTGCCTGGAGTCCCGGGCCCCCCACTAAAACAACTGAAGCTTTCTTT. It specifies CAWSPGPPTKTTEAFF.

The chain links TRBV4-1 to TRBJ1-5, with D maybe TRBD1 (5 bases). The CDR3 is 15 amino acids. Trimming pared 4 bases from V and 5 bases from J, leaving 15 bases between. CDR1 is MGHRA and CDR2 is YSYEKL in the germline V gene. In DNA form, the CDR3 reads TGCGCCAGCAGCCCACGACAGCATGACGATCAGCCCCAGCATTTT. Translation: CASSPRQHDDQPQHF.

This chain links TRBV18 with TRBJ1-3, with D unresolved. The CDR3 extends over 16 amino acids. The V end lost 2 bases, the J end lost 4 bases, and 15 bases lay between the germline ends. Germline lookup yields CDR1 KGHSH and CDR2 LQKENI. The CDR3 loop is CASSPYPQSPGNTIYF. The CDR3 region has the DNA TGTGCCAGCTCACCATATCCTCAAAGCCCAGGAAACACCATATATTTT.

This chain joins TRBV24-1 and TRBJ1-2; D is possibly TRBD1 (6 bases). The CDR3 runs 12 residues. The V end was cut by 11 bases, the J end by 4 bases, with 13 bases between. The germline CDR1 and CDR2 sequences are KGHDR and SFDVKD. The DNA of the CDR3 is TGTGCCAAAGCGACGACAGGCTATGGCTACACCTTC. Amino acids: CAKATTGYGYTF.

This sequence joins TRBV9 and TRBJ2-1; 8 positions agree with TRBD2. The J segment lost 6 bases and the V segment lost 2 bases, leaving 10 bases of the junction unmatched. In germline, CDR1 is SGDLS, CDR2 YYNGEE. The CDR3 has 16 residues. The CDR3 nucleotides are TGTGCCAGCAGCGTGGGGCCTATGGCGGGAGGCAATGAGCAGTTCTTC. Translating gives CASSVGPMAGGNEQFF.

The chain recombines TRBV5-8 with TRBJ1-5; 7 bases agree with TRBD1. After removal of 4 bases from V and 4 bases from J, the junction contained 8 bases not matched to a gene. CDR3 length: 15 residues. Germline V gene sequence: CDR1 SGHTS, CDR2 YDEGEE. CDR3 bases: TGTGCCAGCAGCAAGGGGACAGTGACTAATCAGCCCCAGCATTTT. This codes for CASSKGTVTNQPQHF. The variable domain in full, completed from reference TRBV5-8 and TRBJ1-5, reads EAGVTQSPTHLIKTRGQQATLRCSPISGHTSVYWYQQALGLGLQFLLWYDEGEERNRGNFPPRFSGRQFPNYSSELNVNALELEDSALYLCASSKGTVTNQPQHFGDGTRLSIL.

This rearrangement joins TRBV9 to TRBJ2-6; TRBD1 or TRBD2 may be the D gene (5 bases each). CDR3 length equals 17 residues. Trimming left V 1 base short and J 3 bases short, with 14 bases between. CDR1 and CDR2 from the germline V gene are SGDLS and YYNGEE. CDR3 sequence (DNA): TGTGCCAGCAGCGTACAGGGAGACGACTTTGGGGCCAACGTCCTGACTTTC. This codes for CASSVQGDDFGANVLTF.

This rearrangement joins TRBV4-1 to TRBJ2-2, with TRBD2 matching over 9 bases. The germline V gene encodes CDR1 MGHRA and CDR2 YSYEKL. The J segment lost 5 bases and the V segment lost 2 bases, leaving 9 bases of the junction unmatched. The CDR3 covers 17 residues. In DNA, the CDR3 is TGCGCCAGCAGCCAAAGAGCAGTAGCGGGAGCAACCGGGGAGCTGTTTTTT. It yields the protein CASSQRAVAGATGELFF.

As concerns this clone: Other DNA sequences within the sample encode an identical CDR3. This chain connects TRBV7-3 to TRBJ1-1; D remains unclear. CDR1 SGHTA and CDR2 FQGTGA come from the germline V gene. This CDR3 spans 13 amino acids. Trimming removed 6 bases at V and 3 bases at J, with 11 bases between. The CDR3 loop is CASREQTDTEAFF. CDR3 nucleotides: TGTGCCAGCAGAGAACAAACAGACACTGAAGCTTTCTTT.

CDR3 loop: CASSLAGGTGELFF. The DNA of the CDR3 is TGTGCCAGCAGCTTAGCGGGAGGGACCGGGGAGCTGTTTTTT. This rearrangement joins TRBV3-1 (or the pseudogene TRBV3-2) to TRBJ2-2, with 11 bases identical to TRBD2. This CDR3 is 14 amino acids long. Germline V gene data show CDR1 as LGHDT and CDR2 as YNNKEL (reference sequence). V gave up 5 bases and J gave up 5 bases; unmatched junction bases: 1.

The DNA for the CDR3 is TGTGCCTGGAGTGTAGCCTCATCCTATAATTCACCCCTCCACTTT. Amino acid sequence: CAWSVASSYNSPLHF. The chain has TRBV30 and TRBJ1-6; D not resolved. The CDR3 extends over 15 amino acids. CDR1 is GTSNPN and CDR2 is SVGIG in the germline V gene (reference sequence). V lost 0 bases, J lost 1 base, and 7 bases lay in between.

V usage is TRBV28 and J usage is TRBJ1-4; a possible D gene is TRBD1 (6 bases). Trimming left V 5 bases short and J 8 bases short, with 18 bases between. The germline gives CDR1 MDHEN, CDR2 SYDVKM. The length of the CDR3 is 15 residues. This chain's CDR3 is CASSPHGQNYEKLFF. CDR3 nucleotide sequence: TGTGCCAGCAGTCCCCATGGACAGAACTACGAAAAACTGTTTTTT.